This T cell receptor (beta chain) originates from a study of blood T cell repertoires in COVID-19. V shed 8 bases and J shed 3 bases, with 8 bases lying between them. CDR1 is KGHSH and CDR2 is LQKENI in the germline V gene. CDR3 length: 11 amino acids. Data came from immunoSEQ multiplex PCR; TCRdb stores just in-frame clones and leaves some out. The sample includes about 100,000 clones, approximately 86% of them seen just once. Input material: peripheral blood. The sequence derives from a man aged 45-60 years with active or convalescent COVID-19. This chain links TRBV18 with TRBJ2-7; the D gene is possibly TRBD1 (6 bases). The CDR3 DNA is TGTGCCAGCCAGGGGTTCTACGAGCAGTACTTC. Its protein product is CASQGFYEQYF.